This T cell receptor (beta chain) was recovered during a study of blood T cells in healthy people across ages. Whole-study results and caveats: Unsorted PBMCs prevented conclusive naive versus antigen-experienced comparison.

Alongside a J-beta primer mix, a sample-barcoded 5' primer served in a second PCR lasting about 7 to 11 cycles. One entry per CDR3 protein, called by TCRdb with MiXCR from the 5' RACE reads. The table records some 760,000 distinct CDR3 sequences, 20% to 25% of them present only once. CDR1 is SNHLY and CDR2 is FYNNEI in the germline V gene. The ends were cut back, 6 bases at V and 6 bases at J, with 14 bases in the middle. The CDR3 loop spans 13 amino acids. This clonotype has a single count. The target antigen is unknown. These data were also reused for a study on T cells of mothers and their children.

The J gene is TRBJ2-5, the V gene TRBV2; D could derive from TRBD1 or TRBD2 (5 bases each). Sequenced sample: blood. This clonotype was sampled from a boy aged 5-17 years in good health. The CDR3 DNA sequence: TGTGCCAGCAGCGGAACGCAGGGACAGACCCAGTACTTC. This codes for CASSGTQGQTQYF.